The T cell receptor beta chain under discussion was sequenced for a study of T cell responses to AZD1222 COVID-19 vaccine. Losses at the gene ends were 5 bases for V and 5 bases for J; bases not matched to a gene: 13. The CDR3 has 16 amino acids. Germline-derived CDR1 and CDR2 are SGHNT and YENEEA. The assay was immunoSEQ multiplex PCR, and TCRdb's table has in-frame clones only and misses some. The table lists about 140,000 clones, about nine tenths of them singletons, with about 5% in the top ten. V usage is TRBV11-3 and J usage is TRBJ1-1; 8 nucleotides match TRBD1. The receptor's source is an adult in good health. Specimen: peripheral blood, collected on day 0 of AZD1222 vaccination. CDR3 in amino acids: CASSPSYQGAGTEAFF. CDR3 in DNA: TGTGCCAGCAGCCCAAGCTATCAGGGGGCGGGTACTGAAGCTTTCTTT.